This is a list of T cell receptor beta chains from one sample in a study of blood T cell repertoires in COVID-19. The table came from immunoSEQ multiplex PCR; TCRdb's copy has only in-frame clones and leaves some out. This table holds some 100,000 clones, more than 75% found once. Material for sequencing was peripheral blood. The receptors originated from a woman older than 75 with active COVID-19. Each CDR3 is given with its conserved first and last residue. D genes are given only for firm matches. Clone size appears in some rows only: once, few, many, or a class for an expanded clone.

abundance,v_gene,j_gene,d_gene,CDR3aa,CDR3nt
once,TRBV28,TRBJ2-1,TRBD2,CASSLLEGLASKDEQFF,TGTGCCAGCAGTTTATTAGAGGGACTAGCCTCCAAGGATGAGCAGTTCTTC
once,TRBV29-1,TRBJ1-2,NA,CSVERGYLDYGYTF,TGCAGCGTTGAAAGGGGTTATCTAGACTATGGCTACACCTTC
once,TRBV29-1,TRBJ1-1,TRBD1,CSVEADRGNTEAFF,TGCAGCGTTGAAGCCGACAGGGGCAACACTGAAGCTTTCTTT
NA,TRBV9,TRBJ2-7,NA,CASSVTSGPSYEQYF,TGTGCCAGCAGCGTAACCAGCGGGCCATCCTACGAGCAGTACTTC
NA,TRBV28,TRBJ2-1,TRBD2,CASSPTSGRIREQFF,TGTGCCAGCAGCCCGACTAGCGGGAGAATACGTGAGCAGTTCTTC
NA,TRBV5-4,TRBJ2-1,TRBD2,CASSSSGWVAGRRGEQFF,TGTGCCAGCAGCTCTTCAGGGTGGGTAGCGGGGCGACGGGGTGAGCAGTTCTTC
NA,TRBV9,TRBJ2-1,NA,CASSPRGQRSYNEQFF,TGTGCCAGCAGCCCCAGGGGTCAGCGGTCCTACAATGAGCAGTTCTTC
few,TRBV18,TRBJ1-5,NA,CASSPNRASNQPQHF,TGTGCCAGCTCACCAAACAGGGCGAGCAATCAGCCCCAGCATTTT
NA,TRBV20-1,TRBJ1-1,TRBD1,CSASGRGFAEAFF,TGCAGTGCTAGTGGCAGGGGGTTTGCTGAAGCTTTCTTT
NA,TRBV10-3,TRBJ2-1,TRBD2,CAISESREGYNEQFF,TGTGCCATCAGTGAGTCCCGGGAGGGATACAATGAGCAGTTCTTC
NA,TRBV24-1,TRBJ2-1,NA,CATSDFTGYNEQFF,TGTGCCACCAGTGATTTTACAGGGTACAATGAGCAGTTCTTC
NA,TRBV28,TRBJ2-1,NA,CASIPGEVNNEQFF,TGTGCCAGCATACCGGGGGAGGTCAACAATGAGCAGTTCTTC
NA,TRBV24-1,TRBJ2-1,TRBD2,CATSEGLAGGNEQFF,TGTGCCACCAGTGAGGGACTAGCGGGAGGTAATGAGCAGTTCTTC
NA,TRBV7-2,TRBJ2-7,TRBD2,CASSYSGSNTYEQYF,TGTGCCAGCAGCTATAGCGGGAGTAACACCTACGAGCAGTACTTC
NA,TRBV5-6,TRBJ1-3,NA,CASSTPSSGNTIYF,TGTGCCAGCAGCACACCCAGTTCTGGAAACACCATATATTTT
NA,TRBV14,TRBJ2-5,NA,CASSQDPGETQYF,TGTGCCAGCAGCCAAGATCCAGGAGAGACCCAGTACTTC
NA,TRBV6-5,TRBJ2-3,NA,CAIARTTDTQYF,TGTGCCATAGCGAGAACCACAGATACGCAGTATTTT
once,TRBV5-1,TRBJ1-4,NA,CASSLGQTIGEKLFF,TGCGCCAGCAGCTTGGGGCAGACTATCGGAGAAAAACTGTTTTTT
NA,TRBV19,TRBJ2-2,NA,CASSIGATGELFF,TGTGCCAGTAGTATTGGAGCAACCGGGGAGCTGTTTTTT
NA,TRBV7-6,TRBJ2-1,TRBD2,CASSLFWGRAENEQFF,TGTGCCAGCAGCTTATTCTGGGGGAGGGCCGAGAATGAGCAGTTCTTC
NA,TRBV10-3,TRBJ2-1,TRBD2,CAIGRVSTSGSNEQFF,TGTGCCATCGGCAGGGTTTCGACTAGCGGGAGTAATGAGCAGTTCTTC
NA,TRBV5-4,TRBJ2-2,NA,CASSSLPAGELFF,TGTGCCAGCAGCTCCCTCCCGGCCGGGGAGCTGTTTTTT
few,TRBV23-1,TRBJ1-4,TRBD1,CATSRDRGEKLFF,TGCGCCACCTCCCGGGACAGAGGTGAAAAACTGTTTTTT
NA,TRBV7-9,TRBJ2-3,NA,CASSLRSRREVADTQYF,TGTGCCAGCAGCTTACGTAGTAGGCGGGAAGTGGCAGATACGCAGTATTTT
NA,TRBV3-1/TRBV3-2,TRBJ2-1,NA,CASSLGLIPLSSNEQFF,TGTGCCAGCAGCCTGGGACTCATCCCATTATCGTCCAATGAGCAGTTCTTC
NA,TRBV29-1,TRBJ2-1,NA,CSSSSSYNEQFF,TGCAGCTCTTCGAGCTCCTACAATGAGCAGTTCTTC
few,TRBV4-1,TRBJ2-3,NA,CASSQGREVDTQYF,TGCGCCAGCAGCCAAGGCCGAGAGGTGGATACGCAGTATTTT
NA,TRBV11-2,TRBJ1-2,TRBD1,CASSLDGQGSGYTF,TGTGCCAGCAGCTTAGATGGACAGGGCTCTGGCTACACCTTC
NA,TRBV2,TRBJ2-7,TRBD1,CASRPGQGTHEQYF,TGTGCCAGCAGGCCGGGACAGGGTACCCACGAGCAGTACTTC
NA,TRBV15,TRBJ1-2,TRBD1,CATSRDRGQGIGYTF,TGTGCCACCAGCAGAGATCGGGGACAGGGCATTGGCTACACCTTC
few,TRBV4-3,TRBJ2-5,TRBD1,CASSQERGGQGASTQYF,TGCGCCAGCAGCCAAGAAAGAGGGGGACAGGGGGCATCGACCCAGTACTTC
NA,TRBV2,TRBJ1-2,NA,CASRESYGYTF,TGTGCCAGCAGGGAGAGCTATGGCTACACCTTC